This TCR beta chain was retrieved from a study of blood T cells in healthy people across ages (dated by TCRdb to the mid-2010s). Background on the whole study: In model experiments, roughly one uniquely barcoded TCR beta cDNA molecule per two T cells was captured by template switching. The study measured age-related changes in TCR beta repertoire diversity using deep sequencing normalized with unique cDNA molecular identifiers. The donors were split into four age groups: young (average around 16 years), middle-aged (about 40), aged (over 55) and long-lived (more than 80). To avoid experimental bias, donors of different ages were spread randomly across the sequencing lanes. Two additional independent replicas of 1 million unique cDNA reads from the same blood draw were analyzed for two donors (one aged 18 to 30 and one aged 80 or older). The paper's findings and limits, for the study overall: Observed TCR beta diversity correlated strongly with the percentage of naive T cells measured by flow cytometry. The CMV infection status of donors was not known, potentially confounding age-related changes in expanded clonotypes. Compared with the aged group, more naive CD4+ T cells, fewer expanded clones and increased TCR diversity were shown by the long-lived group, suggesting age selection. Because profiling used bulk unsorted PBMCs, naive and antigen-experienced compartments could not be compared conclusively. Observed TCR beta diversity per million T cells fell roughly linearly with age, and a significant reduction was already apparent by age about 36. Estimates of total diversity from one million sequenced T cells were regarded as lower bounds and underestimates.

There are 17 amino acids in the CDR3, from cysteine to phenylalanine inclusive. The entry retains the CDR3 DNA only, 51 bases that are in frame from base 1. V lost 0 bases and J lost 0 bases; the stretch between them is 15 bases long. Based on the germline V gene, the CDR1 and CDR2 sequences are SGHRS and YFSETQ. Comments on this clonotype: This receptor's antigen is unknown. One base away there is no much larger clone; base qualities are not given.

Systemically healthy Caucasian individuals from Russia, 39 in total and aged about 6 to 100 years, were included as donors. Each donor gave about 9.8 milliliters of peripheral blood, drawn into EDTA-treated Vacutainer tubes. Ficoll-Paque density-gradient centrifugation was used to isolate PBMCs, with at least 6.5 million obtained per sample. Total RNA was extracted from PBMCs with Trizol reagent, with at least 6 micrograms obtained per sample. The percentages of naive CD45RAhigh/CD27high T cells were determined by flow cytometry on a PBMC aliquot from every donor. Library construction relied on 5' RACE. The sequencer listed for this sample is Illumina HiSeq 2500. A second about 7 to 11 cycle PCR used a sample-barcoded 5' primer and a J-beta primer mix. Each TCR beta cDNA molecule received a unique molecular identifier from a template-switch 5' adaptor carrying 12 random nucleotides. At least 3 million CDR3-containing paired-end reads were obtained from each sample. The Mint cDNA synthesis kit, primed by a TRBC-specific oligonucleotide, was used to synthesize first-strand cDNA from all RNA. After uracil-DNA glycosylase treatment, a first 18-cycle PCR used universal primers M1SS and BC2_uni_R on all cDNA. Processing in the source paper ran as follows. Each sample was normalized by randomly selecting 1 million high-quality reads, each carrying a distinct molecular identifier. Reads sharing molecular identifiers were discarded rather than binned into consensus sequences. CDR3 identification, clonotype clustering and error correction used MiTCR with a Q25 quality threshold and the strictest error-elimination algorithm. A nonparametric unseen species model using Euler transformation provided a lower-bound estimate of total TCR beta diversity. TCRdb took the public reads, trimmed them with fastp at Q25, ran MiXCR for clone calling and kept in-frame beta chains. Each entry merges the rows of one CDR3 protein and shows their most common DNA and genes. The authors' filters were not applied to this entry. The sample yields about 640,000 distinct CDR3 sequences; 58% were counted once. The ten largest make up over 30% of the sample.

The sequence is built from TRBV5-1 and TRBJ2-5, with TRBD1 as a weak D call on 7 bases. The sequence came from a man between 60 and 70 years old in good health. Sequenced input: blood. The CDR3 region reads CASSLERAGGYQETQYF. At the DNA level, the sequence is TGCGCCAGCAGCTTGGAGAGGGCAGGGGGGTACCAAGAGACCCAGTACTTC.